These 31 T cell receptor beta chains were all obtained from the same sample, sequenced in a study of response to subunit inactivated influenza vaccine. Using its own MiXCR run on the RT-PCR reads, TCRdb lists one record per CDR3 protein. The sample records about 650,000 distinct CDR3 sequences, approximately 14% being singletons. This sample comprised PBMCs from blood, obtained around two weeks before vaccination. The receptors were gathered from a man aged 45-60 years who received an inactivated influenza vaccine.

The chain recombines TRBV6-1 with TRBJ1-5, with TRBD1 as a possible D gene (5 bases). CDR3 length: 15 amino acids. Looked up from germline, CDR1 is MNHNS and CDR2 is SASEGT. Trimming pared 2 bases from V and 1 base from J, leaving 9 bases between. The CDR3 spells CASSELRGSNQPQHF. The CDR3 DNA follows: TGTGCCAGCAGTGAACTTAGGGGAAGCAATCAGCCCCAGCATTTT.

The CDR3 sequence: CASSPCGYNEQFF. The DNA for the CDR3 is TGTGCCAGTAGTCCCTGCGGCTACAATGAGCAGTTCTTC. This chain uses TRBV19 with TRBJ2-1, with D hard to call. Germline-derived CDR1 and CDR2 are LNHDA and SQIVND (reference sequence). Trimming cost V 5 bases and J 3 bases, with 8 bases left between them. This CDR3 has 13 residues.

This clonotype came up once. The genes are TRBV20-1 and TRBJ2-3; the D gene is possibly TRBD1 (5 bases). Germline V gene data show CDR1 as DFQATT and CDR2 as SNEGSKA (reference sequence). V lost 6 bases, J lost 6 bases, and 19 bases lay in between. The CDR3 length is 14 residues. CDR3 in amino acids: CSALDTLGRDTQYF. CDR3 nucleotide sequence: TGCAGTGCATTGGACACGCTCGGGCGCGATACGCAGTATTTT.

This clonotype was counted only a few times. The chain joins TRBV6-2 or TRBV6-3 to TRBJ2-1; D gene uncertain. Germline loops: CDR1 MNHEY, CDR2 SVGEGT. CDR3 length: 13 amino acids. Trimming cost V 0 bases and J 9 bases, with 9 bases left between them. This chain's CDR3 is CASSYSRSGEQFF. CDR3 DNA: TGTGCCAGCAGTTACTCGAGGTCGGGTGAGCAGTTCTTC.

This clonotype was recorded a few times. The chain links TRBV7-2 to TRBJ2-1; D is perhaps TRBD2 (6 bases). This CDR3 has 13 residues. The germline gives CDR1 SGHTA, CDR2 FQGNSA. V was shortened by 5 bases and J by 9 bases, with 14 bases between the two germline ends. CDR3 protein: CASSGRTVSEQFF. The CDR3 nucleotides are TGTGCCAGCAGCGGGAGGACTGTCAGTGAGCAGTTCTTC.

This clonotype was counted at least ten times. This sequence joins TRBV18 and TRBJ1-1; TRBD1 is a possible D gene (5 bases). Trimming took off 3 bases at V and 3 bases at J, with 11 bases between the two ends. The CDR3 is 14 residues long. Per the germline V gene, CDR1 is KGHSH and CDR2 is LQKENI. CDR3 amino acids: CASSPVRGYTEAFF. Written as DNA, the CDR3 is TGTGCCAGCTCACCGGTGCGGGGGTACACTGAAGCTTTCTTT.

Many counts were recorded for this clonotype. The rearrangement uses TRBV28 and TRBJ2-3; D unclear. The CDR3 length is 13 residues. The V gene lost 7 bases and the J gene lost 4 bases, with 12 bases spanning the gap. Germline CDR1 is MDHEN and CDR2 is SYDVKM. This CDR3 is CASKGFEPDTQYF. CDR3 nucleotides: TGTGCCAGCAAGGGTTTCGAGCCAGATACGCAGTATTTT.

V is TRBV7-9 and J is TRBJ2-3, with D unresolved. Germline CDR1 reads SEHNR; CDR2 reads FQNEAQ (reference sequence). This CDR3 region has 16 residues. V lost 5 bases and J lost 1, with 16 bases in between. The CDR3 spells CASSLPFGGGTDTQYF. The CDR3 region has the DNA TGTGCCAGCAGCCTACCTTTCGGCGGAGGCACAGATACGCAGTATTTT.

The chain joins TRBV5-1 to TRBJ2-3; the D gene is possibly TRBD2 (6 bases). With 0 bases removed from V and 8 bases from J, the gap between germline ends came to 10 bases. Germline assignment: CDR1 SGHRS and CDR2 YFSETQ. The CDR3 runs to 13 residues. CDR3 sequence (DNA): TGCGCCAGCAGCTTGGCCGTGGAGGGTACGCAGTATTTT. The encoded protein is CASSLAVEGTQYF.

The rearrangement links TRBV6-2 or TRBV6-3 to TRBJ2-5; TRBD1 agrees at 7 bases. The CDR3 extends over 16 amino acids. Germline V CDR1 and CDR2: MNHEY, SVGEGT. After removal of 0 bases from V and 5 bases from J, the junction contained 9 bases not matched to a gene. CDR3 sequence: CASSYSEDRLGETQYF. The CDR3 DNA reads TGTGCCAGCAGTTACTCCGAGGACAGGCTCGGCGAGACCCAGTACTTC.

The chain links TRBV11-1 to TRBJ2-1; 10 nucleotides line up with TRBD2. J lost 6 bases, V lost 5 bases, and 10 bases had no gene match. CDR1 is SGHAT, CDR2 FQDESV, per germline (reference sequence). This CDR3 comprises 16 residues. The CDR3 DNA sequence: TGTGCCAGCAGCCTCCCCCTAGCGGGAGAAGGCAATGAGCAGTTCTTC. Translating it yields CASSLPLAGEGNEQFF.

The chain links TRBV12-3 or TRBV12-4 to TRBJ2-5; 7 bases line up with TRBD1. J gave up 2 bases and V 0 bases, and 9 bases lay outside the gene matches. This CDR3 is 17 amino acids long. CDR3 nucleotides: TGTGCCAGCAGTTTAGCTTACAGGGGCTGGGATCAAGAGACCCAGTACTTC. As protein: CASSLAYRGWDQETQYF.

V is TRBV6-2 or TRBV6-3 and J is TRBJ2-1; TRBD1 aligns across 7 bases. The CDR3 loop spans 14 amino acids. After removal of 2 bases from V and 7 bases from J, the junction contained 5 bases not matched to a gene. Germline-derived CDR1 and CDR2 are MNHEY and SVGEGT. The CDR3 region is CASSYLGQRNEQFF. The DNA for the CDR3 is TGTGCCAGCAGTTACCTGGGACAGCGGAATGAGCAGTTCTTC.

The rearrangement uses TRBV20-1 and TRBJ2-3, with 11 bases matching TRBD1. The V gene end was trimmed by 1 base and the J gene end by 6 bases; junction bases not matched to a gene: 3. Germline-derived CDR1 and CDR2 are DFQATT and SNEGSKA (reference sequence). The length of the CDR3 is 14 residues. DNA for the CDR3: TGCAGTGCTAGAGTTGGACAGGGGGCGGATACGCAGTATTTT. Encoded protein: CSARVGQGADTQYF.

The chain employs TRBV5-1 and TRBJ2-3, with unresolved D. Germline V lookup: CDR1 SGHRS, CDR2 YFSETQ. Trimming shortened V by 1 base and J by 2 bases, and 8 bases separated the two germline ends. This CDR3 spans 14 amino acids. Here the CDR3 reads CASSLSAPTDTQYF. In nucleotides, the CDR3 is TGCGCCAGCAGCTTGTCGGCGCCCACAGATACGCAGTATTTT.

This chain joins TRBV6-5 and TRBJ2-7; the D gene is possibly TRBD1 (6 bases). Germline CDR1 MNHEY, CDR2 SVGAGI. CDR3 size: 15 residues. V gave up 0 bases and J gave up 2 bases, with 11 bases separating them. The CDR3, as DNA: TGTGCCAGCAGTTACTCCCCTTACAGGGCCTACGAGCAGTACTTC. Its translation is CASSYSPYRAYEQYF.

This clonotype appeared a few times. This chain joins TRBV5-1 and TRBJ2-2; D ambiguous. Trimming took 1 base from V and 4 from J, leaving 11 bases between them. Germline lookup yields CDR1 SGHRS and CDR2 YFSETQ. This CDR3 is 15 amino acids long. The CDR3 is CASSLLPGRTGELFF. The CDR3 DNA reads as TGCGCCAGCAGCTTGTTACCGGGCCGCACCGGGGAGCTGTTTTTT.

This clonotype showed up just a few times. The chain employs TRBV10-3 and TRBJ2-5; no clear D. Trimming took off 0 bases at V and 5 bases at J, with 10 bases between the two ends. Germline V CDR1 and CDR2: ENHRY, SYGVKD. The CDR3 loop spans 14 amino acids. The CDR3 DNA reads as TGTGCCATCAGTGAGTCTTGGGAAGGGGAGACCCAGTACTTC. This translates into CAISESWEGETQYF.

The V gene is TRBV5-5, the J gene TRBJ1-2; D might be TRBD1 (5 bases). Per germline, CDR1 SGHKS and CDR2 YYEKEE (reference sequence). CDR3 length equals 16 residues. Deletions cut 4 bases from V and 0 bases from J, with 16 bases between. The DNA for the CDR3 is TGTGCCAGCAGCCCCGACAGAATTTTAGCTAACTATGGCTACACCTTC. Amino acid sequence: CASSPDRILANYGYTF.

This clonotype was observed at least ten times. This chain joins TRBV29-1 and TRBJ2-2, with 8 bases that match TRBD1. The CDR3 extends over 14 amino acids. CDR1 and CDR2 from the germline V gene are SQVTM and ANQGSEA. J gave up 6 bases and V 4 bases, and 7 bases lay outside the gene matches. CDR3 sequence: CSVGSGTGPGELFF. CDR3 DNA sequence: TGCAGCGTTGGATCCGGGACAGGTCCCGGGGAGCTGTTTTTT.

This rearrangement joins TRBV6-1 to TRBJ1-2, with a weak D call TRBD1 (5 bases). Germline values: CDR1 MNHNS, CDR2 SASEGT. V lost 2 bases to trimming and J lost 2 bases, with 9 bases between them. The CDR3 covers 14 residues. The CDR3 loop is CASSESTGNYGYTF. The CDR3 bases are TGTGCCAGCAGTGAATCAACAGGAAACTATGGCTACACCTTC.

This clonotype was seen more than once but under ten times. The V gene is TRBV4-2, the J gene TRBJ1-2, with D uncertain. V gave up 0 bases and J gave up 4 bases, with 6 bases separating them. Germline lookup yields CDR1 LGHNA and CDR2 YNFKEQ. The CDR3 loop spans 13 amino acids. The CDR3 sequence: CASSQDLAYGYTF. In nucleotides, the CDR3 is TGTGCCAGCAGCCAAGATCTGGCCTATGGCTACACCTTC.

The chain is built from TRBV20-1 and TRBJ2-3; D remains ambiguous. The CDR3 length is 13 residues. Trimming took 3 bases from V and 2 from J, leaving 9 bases between them. Germline V gives CDR1 DFQATT, CDR2 SNEGSKA (reference sequence). The CDR3 nucleotides are TGCAGTGCTAGCCCGGATTTCACAGATACGCAGTATTTT. Its protein product is CSASPDFTDTQYF.

The genes are TRBV7-9 and TRBJ1-5, with D possibly matching TRBD1 (5 bases). With 5 bases removed from V and 5 bases from J, the gap between germline ends came to 10 bases. Germline V gene lookup returns CDR1 SEHNR and CDR2 FQNEAQ (reference sequence). This CDR3 spans 13 amino acids. The CDR3 DNA follows: TGTGCCAGCAGCAGAGAAGGGGATCAGCCCCAGCATTTT. It codes for CASSREGDQPQHF.

This clonotype has ten or more counts. This chain uses TRBV5-1 with TRBJ2-5; D gene ambiguous. Trimming pared 1 base from V and 3 bases from J, leaving 7 bases between. The CDR3 loop spans 13 amino acids. CDR1 is SGHRS and CDR2 is YFSETQ in the germline V gene. The CDR3 reads CASSLKFKETQYF. The CDR3 nucleotides read TGCGCCAGCAGCTTGAAGTTTAAAGAGACCCAGTACTTC. Complete variable domain (other parts from reference TRBV5-1 and TRBJ2-5): KAGVTQTPRYLIKTRGQQVTLSCSPISGHRSVSWYQQTPGQGLQFLFEYFSETQRNKGNFPGRFSGRQFSNSRSEMNVSTLELGDSALYLCASSLKFKETQYFGPGTRLLVL.

The V call is TRBV6-5, the J call TRBJ2-1, with D tentatively TRBD2 (6 bases). CDR1 and CDR2 (germline): MNHEY, SVGAGI. Between the trimmed V and J ends, which lost 0 bases and 10 bases, there was a span of 10 bases. The CDR3 sequence is 13 residues long. The CDR3 is CASSYSLAAEQFF. CDR3 in DNA: TGTGCCAGCAGTTACTCTTTAGCGGCGGAGCAGTTCTTC.

J is TRBJ1-2 and V is TRBV2; D gene ambiguous. The CDR3 runs 12 residues. Germline values: CDR1 SNHLY, CDR2 FYNNEI. The CDR3 loop is CASLGRGYGYTF. The CDR3 region has the DNA TGTGCATCTTTAGGGCGCGGCTATGGCTACACCTTC.

The chain is built from TRBV11-2 and TRBJ1-2, with TRBD1 matching over 7 bases. Germline CDR1 reads SGHAT; CDR2 reads FQNNGV. The J segment lost 4 bases and the V segment lost 2 bases, leaving 7 bases of the junction unmatched. This CDR3 contains 15 residues. CDR3 sequence (DNA): TGTGCCAGCAGCTTACGGGACAGCTCTCGCTATGGCTACACCTTC. Translating it yields CASSLRDSSRYGYTF.

In this sample, this clonotype turned up many times. The chain joins TRBV6-5 to TRBJ2-2; D is perhaps TRBD2 (6 bases). The germline CDR1 and CDR2 sequences are MNHEY and SVGAGI. This CDR3 has 15 residues. The V end lost 2 bases, the J end lost 0 bases, and 7 bases lay between the germline ends. In DNA, the CDR3 is TGTGCCAGCAGTTACGGGGGGACGAACACCGGGGAGCTGTTTTTT. Its protein product is CASSYGGTNTGELFF.

The genes are TRBV6-5 and TRBJ1-1; D not certain. V lost 0 bases and J 1 base, leaving 9 bases between the germline ends. The CDR3 length is 15 residues. Germline CDR1 and CDR2: MNHEY and SVGAGI. The CDR3 sequence is CASSYSWGGNTEAFF. CDR3 nucleotide sequence: TGTGCCAGCAGTTACTCGTGGGGAGGGAACACTGAAGCTTTCTTT.

This clonotype turned up a few times. The genes are TRBV28 and TRBJ1-5, with 10 bases lining up with TRBD1. This CDR3 region has 20 residues. The V gene's germline CDR1 is MDHEN and CDR2 SYDVKM. V gave up 1 base and J gave up 1 base; unmatched junction bases: 13. CDR3 loop: CASSLFTGTGALRSNQPQHF. CDR3 DNA sequence: TGTGCCAGCAGTTTATTCACCGGGACAGGGGCCCTCCGGAGCAATCAGCCCCAGCATTTT.